This T cell receptor beta chain stems from a study of beta chain features in type 1 diabetes. Expressed TCRB transcripts got sequenced, as all isolated RNA was reverse transcribed. The assay was immunoSEQ multiplex PCR, and TCRdb's table has in-frame clones only and misses some. The sample has 400,000 to 550,000 clones, over 9.5% seen once. CDR1 and CDR2 (germline): MNHEY, SMNVEV (reference sequence). The V and J ends lost 8 bases and 3 bases, in that order; junction bases with no gene match: 4. The CDR3 length is 12 residues. This clone was seen a few times. Its antigen is not known. Whole-study results and caveats: Within each of all four CD4+ subsets, Type 1 diabetes patients had TCRB CDR3s that were moderately but significantly shorter.

Staining for CD45RO/CCR7/CD25/CD127/CD95/CD27 allowed sorting of CD4+ naive, central memory, regulatory and stem cell-like memory cells. This receptor was identified in a woman in her late teens or twenties in good health. The sequenced material came from naive CD4+ T cells from blood. This chain joins TRBV27 and TRBJ2-7; 7 bases map to TRBD1. CDR3 loop: CASDREDYEQYV. Here the CDR3 DNA reads TGTGCCAGCGACAGGGAAGACTACGAGCAGTACGTC.